One and the same sample provided the 14 T cell receptor beta chains below, sequenced in a study of cytomegalovirus exposure and HLA in healthy donors. TCRdb's copy holds only in-frame clones and misses some; the assay was immunoSEQ multiplex PCR. The sample carries approximately 160,000 clones, around four fifths recorded once. The sample was PBMCs. These receptors all come from a man aged 25 to 45 in good health and CMV-seropositive.

A few counts support this clone. The chain joins TRBV7-9 to TRBJ1-2; tentative D call: TRBD1 (6 bases). There are 13 residues in the CDR3. The germline V gene has CDR1 SEHNR and CDR2 FQNEAQ (reference sequence). V was clipped by 2 bases and J by 5 bases, with 9 bases between them. DNA of the CDR3: TGTGCCAGCAGCTTACAGGGGATTTATGGCTACACCTTC. Translating it yields CASSLQGIYGYTF.

This clone was observed at least ten times. The chain links TRBV4-2 to TRBJ2-5; D uncertain. V was cut by 4 bases and J by 3 bases, with 6 bases left in between. The CDR3 is 12 amino acids. Germline V CDR1 and CDR2: LGHNA, YNFKEQ. The CDR3 DNA reads as TGTGCCAGCAGCCTACGGGAAGAGACCCAGTACTTC. Protein sequence: CASSLREETQYF.

The genes are TRBV28 and TRBJ2-7, with a tentative D call TRBD1 (5 bases). Trimming cost V 3 bases and J 0 bases, with 12 bases left between them. The CDR3 runs 15 residues. Germline V CDR1 and CDR2: MDHEN, SYDVKM. CDR3 region: CASSFRTLSSYEQYF. CDR3 coding DNA: TGTGCCAGCAGTTTTCGGACATTGAGCTCCTACGAGCAGTACTTC.

This chain uses TRBV15 with TRBJ1-5; D not certain. Germline lookup yields CDR1 LNHNV and CDR2 YYDKDF (reference sequence). V dropped 5 bases and J dropped 9 bases, with 11 bases sitting between them. This CDR3 comprises 12 residues. The CDR3 DNA reads as TGTGCCACCAGCGGAACAGTTCCGCCCCAGCATTTT. Translation: CATSGTVPPQHF.

The chain is built from TRBV12-2 and TRBJ2-5; the table names TRBD1, a call not compared with the DNA. TRBV12-2 counts as a pseudogene. This CDR3 comprises 16 residues. In nucleotides, the CDR3 is TGTGCAAGTCGCTTAGAAAGGGGTGTGTACCAAGAGACCCAGTACTTC. Its translation: CASRLERGVYQETQYF.

The rearrangement links TRBV7-3 to TRBJ2-1; 9 nucleotides align to TRBD2. The trim removed 8 bases at V and 7 bases at J, leaving 6 bases unmatched. The germline V gene has CDR1 SGHTA and CDR2 FQGTGA. This CDR3 spans 13 amino acids. The DNA of the CDR3 is TGTGCCAGCGCAGCGGGGGGTAATAATGAGCAGTTCTTC. This sequence encodes CASAAGGNNEQFF.

The V gene is TRBV10-2, the J gene TRBJ1-5, with a tentative D call TRBD1 (5 bases). CDR3 length equals 13 residues. Trimming took off 4 bases at V and 7 bases at J, with 11 bases between the two ends. Per germline, CDR1 WSHSY and CDR2 SAAADI. The CDR3 sequence is CASSGSQGQPQHF. The CDR3 coding sequence is TGCGCCAGCAGTGGTTCCCAGGGACAGCCCCAGCATTTT.

This chain uses TRBV7-9 with TRBJ2-1; TRBD1 matches 9 bases. The CDR3 sequence is 14 residues long. Germline CDR1 is SEHNR and CDR2 is FQNEAQ (reference sequence). After removal of 4 bases from V and 7 bases from J, the junction contained 5 bases not matched to a gene. This CDR3 is CASSSDRGWNEQFF. The CDR3 DNA is TGTGCCAGCAGCTCGGACAGGGGCTGGAATGAGCAGTTCTTC.

J is TRBJ1-1 and V is TRBV2; unclear D gene. The length of the CDR3 is 14 residues. Trimming pared 0 bases from V and 9 bases from J, leaving 14 bases between. Germline V gives CDR1 SNHLY, CDR2 FYNNEI. CDR3 in amino acids: CASSEAEGLQKAFF. CDR3 coding DNA: TGTGCCAGCAGTGAAGCGGAGGGTTTACAGAAAGCTTTCTTT.

The V call is TRBV2, the J call TRBJ2-7; D is unclear. The V end was cut by 1 base, the J end by 2 bases, with 6 bases between. Germline CDR1 reads SNHLY; CDR2 reads FYNNEI. This CDR3 spans 13 amino acids. The CDR3 DNA is TGTGCCAGCAGTGAAGGGCAGACCTACGAGCAGTACTTC. It translates to CASSEGQTYEQYF.

The chain carries TRBV5-1 and TRBJ1-1; 8 bases agree with TRBD1. Trimming at V came to 7 bases and at J to 5 bases, leaving 7 bases not matched to a gene. CDR1 and CDR2 from the germline V gene are SGHRS and YFSETQ. CDR3 length equals 13 residues. CDR3 nucleotides: TGCGCCAGCTCCAGGGGGCGGGAGACTGAAGCTTTCTTT. Residues: CASSRGRETEAFF.

V and J are TRBV4-1 and TRBJ1-1, with TRBD1 identical over 11 bases. Germline-derived CDR1 and CDR2 are MGHRA and YSYEKL. V was pared by 3 bases and J by 1 base, with 7 bases of the junction left unmatched. The CDR3 has 17 residues. The DNA of the CDR3 is TGCGCCAGCAGCCACCCCCGGGACAGGGGGGAGAACACTGAAGCTTTCTTT. Protein: CASSHPRDRGENTEAFF.

The chain carries TRBV27 and TRBJ2-7, with 9 bases matching TRBD1. Germline V gene sequence: CDR1 MNHEY, CDR2 SMNVEV (reference sequence). The CDR3 runs 15 residues. Unmatched junction bases numbered 8, after V lost 3 bases and J lost 5 bases. The CDR3 sequence: CASSFTLQGANEQYF. DNA for the CDR3: TGTGCCAGCAGTTTTACCTTACAGGGGGCGAACGAGCAGTACTTC.

The chain couples TRBV10-1 to TRBJ2-1, with 7 bases identical to TRBD1. Germline CDR1 and CDR2: WNHNN and SYGVQD (reference sequence). CDR3 length: 14 amino acids. Trimming cost V 7 bases and J 10 bases; bases outside gene matches: 13. The CDR3 DNA follows: TGCGCCAGCACCCAGGACAGGCAGTACAGCGAGCAGTTCTTC. As protein: CASTQDRQYSEQFF.